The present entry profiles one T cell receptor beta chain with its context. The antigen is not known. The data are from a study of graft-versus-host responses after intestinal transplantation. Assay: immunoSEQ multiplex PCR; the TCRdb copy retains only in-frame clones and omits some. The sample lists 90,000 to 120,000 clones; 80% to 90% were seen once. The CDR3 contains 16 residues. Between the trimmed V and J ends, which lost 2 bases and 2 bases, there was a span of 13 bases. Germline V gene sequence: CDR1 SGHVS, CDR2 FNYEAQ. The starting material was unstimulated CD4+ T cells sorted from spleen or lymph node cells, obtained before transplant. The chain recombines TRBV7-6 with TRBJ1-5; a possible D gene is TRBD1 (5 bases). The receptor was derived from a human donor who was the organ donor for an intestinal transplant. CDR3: CASSLMGGTRNQPQHF. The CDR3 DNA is TGTGCCAGCAGCTTAATGGGAGGGACTCGCAATCAGCCCCAGCATTTT.